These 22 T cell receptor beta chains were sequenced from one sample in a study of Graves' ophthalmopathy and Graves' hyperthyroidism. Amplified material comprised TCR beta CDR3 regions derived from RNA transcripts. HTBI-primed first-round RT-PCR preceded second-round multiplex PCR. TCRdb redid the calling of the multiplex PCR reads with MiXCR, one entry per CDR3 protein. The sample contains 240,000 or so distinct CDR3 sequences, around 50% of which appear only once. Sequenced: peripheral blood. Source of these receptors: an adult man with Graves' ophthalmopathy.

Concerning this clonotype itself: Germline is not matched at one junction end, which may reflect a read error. The CDR3 DNA follows: TGTGCCAGCAGCTTAGCTTCGTACAGGGGGCGAGGCTATGGCTACACCTTC. It yields the protein CASSLASYRGRGYGYTF. The chain carries TRBV5-1 and TRBJ1-2; the match to TRBD1 covers 9 bases. This CDR3 is built from 17 residues. Per germline, CDR1 SGHRS and CDR2 YFSETQ.

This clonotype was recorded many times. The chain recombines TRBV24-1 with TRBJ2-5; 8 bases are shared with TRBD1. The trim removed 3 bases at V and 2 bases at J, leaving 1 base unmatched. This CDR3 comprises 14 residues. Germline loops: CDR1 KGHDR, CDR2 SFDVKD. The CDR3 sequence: CATSDRTGQETQYF. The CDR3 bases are TGTGCCACCAGTGATCGGACAGGGCAAGAGACCCAGTACTTC.

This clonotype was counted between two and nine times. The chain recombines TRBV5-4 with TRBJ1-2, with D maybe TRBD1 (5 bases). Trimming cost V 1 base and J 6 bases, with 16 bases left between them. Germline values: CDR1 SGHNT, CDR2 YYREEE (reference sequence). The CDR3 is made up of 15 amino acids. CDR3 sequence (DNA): TGTGCCAGCAGCTTGCGGGGACGGACTTTCCATGGCTACACCTTC. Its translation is CASSLRGRTFHGYTF.

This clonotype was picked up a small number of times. CDR3 loop: CASSLRKTYEQYF. The DNA of the CDR3 is TGTGCCAGCAGCTTACGAAAAACCTACGAGCAGTACTTC. This chain connects TRBV9 to TRBJ2-7; D remains ambiguous. This CDR3 contains 13 residues. With 4 bases removed from V and 2 bases from J, the gap between germline ends came to 10 bases. The V gene's germline CDR1 is SGDLS and CDR2 YYNGEE. Complete variable domain (other parts from reference TRBV9 and TRBJ2-7): DSGVTQTPKHLITATGQRVTLRCSPRSGDLSVYWYQQSLDQGLQFLIQYYNGEERAKGNILERFSAQQFPDLHSELNLSSLELGDSALYFCASSLRKTYEQYFGPGTRLTVT.

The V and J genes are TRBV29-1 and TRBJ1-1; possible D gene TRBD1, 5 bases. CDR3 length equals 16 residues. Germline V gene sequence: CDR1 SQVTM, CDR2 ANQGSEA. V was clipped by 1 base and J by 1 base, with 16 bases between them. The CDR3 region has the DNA TGCAGCGTTGAAGCCGCAGAGGGGTATAAGAACACTGAAGCTTTCTTT. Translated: CSVEAAEGYKNTEAFF.

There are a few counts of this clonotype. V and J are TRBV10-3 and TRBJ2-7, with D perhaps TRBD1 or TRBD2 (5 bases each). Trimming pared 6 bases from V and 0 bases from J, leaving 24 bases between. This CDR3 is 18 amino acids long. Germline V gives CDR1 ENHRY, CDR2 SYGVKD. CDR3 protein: CAISQTAIAGSGSYEQYF. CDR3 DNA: TGTGCCATCAGCCAGACAGCCATCGCGGGTTCTGGCTCCTACGAGCAGTACTTC.

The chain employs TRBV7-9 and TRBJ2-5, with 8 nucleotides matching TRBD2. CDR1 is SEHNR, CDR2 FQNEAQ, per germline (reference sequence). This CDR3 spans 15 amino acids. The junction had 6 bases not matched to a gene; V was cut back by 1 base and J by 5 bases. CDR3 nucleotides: TGTGCCAGCAGCTTAGTAACTAGCGGCGTGGAGACCCAGTACTTC. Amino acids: CASSLVTSGVETQYF.

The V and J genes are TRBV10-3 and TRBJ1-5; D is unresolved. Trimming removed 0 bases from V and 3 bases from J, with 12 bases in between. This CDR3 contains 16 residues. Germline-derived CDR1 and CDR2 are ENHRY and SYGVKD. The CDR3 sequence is CAISESPGMINQPQHF. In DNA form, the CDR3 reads TGTGCCATCAGTGAGTCTCCAGGAATGATCAATCAGCCCCAGCATTTT.

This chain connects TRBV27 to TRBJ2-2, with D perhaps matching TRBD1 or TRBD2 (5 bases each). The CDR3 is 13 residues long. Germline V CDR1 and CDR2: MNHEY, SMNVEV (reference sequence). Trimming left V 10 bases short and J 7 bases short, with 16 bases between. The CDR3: CATRDGSGGELFF. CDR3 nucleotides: TGTGCCACCCGGGACGGCTCTGGCGGGGAGCTGTTTTTT.

The CDR3 sequence is CSARGTPGTSGTYEQYF. The DNA for the CDR3 is TGCAGTGCTAGAGGAACTCCCGGGACTAGCGGGACCTACGAGCAGTACTTC. The rearrangement links TRBV20-1 to TRBJ2-7, with 13 nucleotides matching TRBD2. CDR1 is DFQATT, CDR2 SNEGSKA, per germline (reference sequence). The V segment lost 1 base and the J segment 2 bases; nucleotides outside the gene matches: 8. The CDR3 has 17 amino acids.

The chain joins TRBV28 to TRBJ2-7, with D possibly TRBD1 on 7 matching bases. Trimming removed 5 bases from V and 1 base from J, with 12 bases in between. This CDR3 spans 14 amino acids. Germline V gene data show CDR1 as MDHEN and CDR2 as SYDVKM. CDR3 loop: CASSRGTASYEQYF. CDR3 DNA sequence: TGTGCCAGCAGTCGCGGGACAGCTTCCTACGAGCAGTACTTC.

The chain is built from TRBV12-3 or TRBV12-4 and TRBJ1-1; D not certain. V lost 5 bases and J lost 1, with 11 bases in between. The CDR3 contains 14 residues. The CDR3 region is CASSPGDQNTEAFF. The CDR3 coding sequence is TGTGCCAGCAGTCCCGGGGATCAGAACACTGAAGCTTTCTTT.

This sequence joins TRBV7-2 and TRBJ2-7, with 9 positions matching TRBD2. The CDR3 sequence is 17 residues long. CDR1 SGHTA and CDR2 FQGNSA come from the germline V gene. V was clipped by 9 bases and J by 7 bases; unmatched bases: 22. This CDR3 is CASSRGSLAGPSEEQYF. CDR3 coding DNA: TGTGCCAGTAGTCGGGGGTCGCTAGCGGGGCCATCGGAAGAGCAGTACTTC. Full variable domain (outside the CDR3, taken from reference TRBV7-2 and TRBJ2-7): GAGVSQSPSNKVTEKGKDVELRCDPISGHTALYWYRQSLGQGLEFLIYFQGNSAPDKSGLPSDRFSAERTGGSVSTLTIQRTQQEDSAVYLCASSRGSLAGPSEEQYFGPGTRLTVT.

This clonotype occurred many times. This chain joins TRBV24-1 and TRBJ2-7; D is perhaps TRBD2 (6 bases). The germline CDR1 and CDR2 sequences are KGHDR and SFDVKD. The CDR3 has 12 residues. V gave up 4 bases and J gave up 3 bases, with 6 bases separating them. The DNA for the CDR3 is TGTGCCACCAGTGAGGAGGGCTACGAGCAGTACTTC. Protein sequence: CATSEEGYEQYF.

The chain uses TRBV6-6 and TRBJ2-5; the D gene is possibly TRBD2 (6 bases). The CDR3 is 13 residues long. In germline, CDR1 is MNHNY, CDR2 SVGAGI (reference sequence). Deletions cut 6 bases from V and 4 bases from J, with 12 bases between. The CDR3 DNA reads TGTGCCAGCAGCCGATTCGGGGGAGAGACCCAGTACTTC. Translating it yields CASSRFGGETQYF.

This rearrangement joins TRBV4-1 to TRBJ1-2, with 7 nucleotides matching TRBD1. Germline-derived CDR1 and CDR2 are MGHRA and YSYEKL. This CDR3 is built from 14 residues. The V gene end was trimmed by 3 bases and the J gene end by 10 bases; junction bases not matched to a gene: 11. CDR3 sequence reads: CASSQHPGQQSYTF. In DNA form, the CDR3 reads TGCGCCAGCAGCCAGCATCCGGGACAGCAATCCTACACCTTC.

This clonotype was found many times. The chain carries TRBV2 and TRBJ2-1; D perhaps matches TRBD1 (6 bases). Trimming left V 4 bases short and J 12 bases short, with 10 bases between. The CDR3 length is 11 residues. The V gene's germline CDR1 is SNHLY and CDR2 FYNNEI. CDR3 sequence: CASSAGVGQFF. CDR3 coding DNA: TGTGCCAGCAGTGCAGGGGTGGGGCAGTTCTTC.

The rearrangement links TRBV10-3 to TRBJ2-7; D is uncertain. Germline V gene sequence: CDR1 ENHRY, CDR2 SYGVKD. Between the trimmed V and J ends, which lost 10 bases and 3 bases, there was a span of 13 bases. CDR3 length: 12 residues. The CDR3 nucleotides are TGTGCCAGCAGGCGCTCCCACTACGAGCAGTACTTC. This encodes CASRRSHYEQYF.

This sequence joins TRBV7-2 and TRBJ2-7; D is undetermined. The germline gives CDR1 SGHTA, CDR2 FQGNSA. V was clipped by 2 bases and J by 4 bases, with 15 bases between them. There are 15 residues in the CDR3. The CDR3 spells CASSLPEVAAYEQYF. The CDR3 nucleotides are TGTGCCAGCAGCTTACCTGAAGTAGCAGCTTACGAGCAGTACTTC.

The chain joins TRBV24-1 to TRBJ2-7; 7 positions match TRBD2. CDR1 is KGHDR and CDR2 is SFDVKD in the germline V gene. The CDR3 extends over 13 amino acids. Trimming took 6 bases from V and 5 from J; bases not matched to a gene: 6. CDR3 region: CATSKAGANEQYF. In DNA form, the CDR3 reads TGTGCCACCAGTAAGGCGGGAGCTAACGAGCAGTACTTC.

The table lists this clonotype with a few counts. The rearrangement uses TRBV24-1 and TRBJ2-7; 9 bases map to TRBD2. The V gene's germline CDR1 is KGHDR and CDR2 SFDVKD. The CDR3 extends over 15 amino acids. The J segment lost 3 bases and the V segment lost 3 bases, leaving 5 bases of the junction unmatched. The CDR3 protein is CATSDGLAGFYEQYF. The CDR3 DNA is TGTGCCACCAGTGATGGTCTAGCGGGGTTCTACGAGCAGTACTTC.

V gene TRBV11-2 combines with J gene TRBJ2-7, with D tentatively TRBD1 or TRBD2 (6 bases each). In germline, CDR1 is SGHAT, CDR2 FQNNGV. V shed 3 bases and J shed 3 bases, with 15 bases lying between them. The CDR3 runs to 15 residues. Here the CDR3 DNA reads TGTGCCAGCAGCTTGCGGGGACACCAAAACTACGAGCAGTACTTC. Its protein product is CASSLRGHQNYEQYF.